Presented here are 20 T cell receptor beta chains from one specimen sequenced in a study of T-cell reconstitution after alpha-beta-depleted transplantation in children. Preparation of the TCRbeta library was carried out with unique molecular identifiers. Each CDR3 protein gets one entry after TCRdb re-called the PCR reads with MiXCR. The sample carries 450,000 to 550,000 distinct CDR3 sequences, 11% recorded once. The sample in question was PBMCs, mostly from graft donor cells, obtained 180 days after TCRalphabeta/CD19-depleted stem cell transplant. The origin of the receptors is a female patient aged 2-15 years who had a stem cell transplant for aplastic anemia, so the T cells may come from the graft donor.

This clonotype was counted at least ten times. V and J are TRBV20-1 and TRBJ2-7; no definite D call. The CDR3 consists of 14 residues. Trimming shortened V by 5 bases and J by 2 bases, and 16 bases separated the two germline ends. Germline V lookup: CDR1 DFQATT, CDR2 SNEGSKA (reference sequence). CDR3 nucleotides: TGCAGTGCTTATCGATGGACCGAAACCTACGAGCAGTACTTC. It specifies CSAYRWTETYEQYF.

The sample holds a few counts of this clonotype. The CDR3 spells CSARDSGTSGTAQYF. For the CDR3, the DNA is TGCAGTGCTAGAGATAGCGGGACTAGCGGTACGGCGCAGTACTTC. The chain combines TRBV20-1 with TRBJ2-7; 11 nucleotides align to TRBD2. V trimming: 0 bases; J trimming: 9 bases; junction bases outside the gene matches: 10. CDR1 is DFQATT, CDR2 SNEGSKA, per germline (reference sequence). The CDR3 length is 15 residues.

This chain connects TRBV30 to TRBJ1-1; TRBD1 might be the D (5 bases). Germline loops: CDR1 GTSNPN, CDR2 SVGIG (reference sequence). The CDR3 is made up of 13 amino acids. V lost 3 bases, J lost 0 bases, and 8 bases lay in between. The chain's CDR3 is CAWSRGVNTEAFF. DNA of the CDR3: TGTGCCTGGAGCCGAGGGGTGAACACTGAAGCTTTCTTT.

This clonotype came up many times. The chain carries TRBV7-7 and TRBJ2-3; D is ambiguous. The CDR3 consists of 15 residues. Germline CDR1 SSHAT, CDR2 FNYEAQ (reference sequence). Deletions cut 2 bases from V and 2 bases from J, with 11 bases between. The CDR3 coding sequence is TGTGCCAGCAGCTTATGGGCTACTCCCACAGATACGCAGTATTTT. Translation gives CASSLWATPTDTQYF.

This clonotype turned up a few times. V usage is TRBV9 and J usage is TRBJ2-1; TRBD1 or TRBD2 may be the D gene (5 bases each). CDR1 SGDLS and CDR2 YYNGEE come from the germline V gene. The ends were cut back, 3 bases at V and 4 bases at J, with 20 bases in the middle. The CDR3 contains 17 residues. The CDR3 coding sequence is TGTGCCAGCAGCGCAGCCGCCCGTAGCGAGGGGTACAATGAGCAGTTCTTC. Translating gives CASSAAARSEGYNEQFF.

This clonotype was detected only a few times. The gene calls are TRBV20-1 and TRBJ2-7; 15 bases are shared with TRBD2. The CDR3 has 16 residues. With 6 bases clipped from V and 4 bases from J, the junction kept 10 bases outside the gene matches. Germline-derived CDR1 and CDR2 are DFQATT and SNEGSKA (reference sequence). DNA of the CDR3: TGCAGTGCCGATACCGGGACTAGCGGGAGGTTTTACGAGCAGTACTTC. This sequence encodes CSADTGTSGRFYEQYF.

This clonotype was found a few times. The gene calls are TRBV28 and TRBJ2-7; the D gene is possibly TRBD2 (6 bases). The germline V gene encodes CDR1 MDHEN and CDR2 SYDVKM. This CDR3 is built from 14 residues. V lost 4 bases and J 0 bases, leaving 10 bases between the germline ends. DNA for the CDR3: TGTGCCAGCAGTTACGGGACTTACTCCTACGAGCAGTACTTC. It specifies CASSYGTYSYEQYF.

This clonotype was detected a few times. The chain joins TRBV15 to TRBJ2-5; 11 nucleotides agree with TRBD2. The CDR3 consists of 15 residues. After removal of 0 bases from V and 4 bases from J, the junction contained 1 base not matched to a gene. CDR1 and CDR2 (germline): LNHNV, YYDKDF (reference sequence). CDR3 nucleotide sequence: TGTGCCACCAGCAGAGATGGACTAGCGGGAGAGACCCAGTACTTC. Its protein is CATSRDGLAGETQYF.

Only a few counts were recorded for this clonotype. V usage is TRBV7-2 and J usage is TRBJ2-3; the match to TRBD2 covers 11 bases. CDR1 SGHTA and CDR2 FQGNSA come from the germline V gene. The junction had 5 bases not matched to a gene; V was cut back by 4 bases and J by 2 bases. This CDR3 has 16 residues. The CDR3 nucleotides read TGTGCCAGCAGCTGGCGACTAGCGGGGTCCACAGATACGCAGTATTTT. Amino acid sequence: CASSWRLAGSTDTQYF.

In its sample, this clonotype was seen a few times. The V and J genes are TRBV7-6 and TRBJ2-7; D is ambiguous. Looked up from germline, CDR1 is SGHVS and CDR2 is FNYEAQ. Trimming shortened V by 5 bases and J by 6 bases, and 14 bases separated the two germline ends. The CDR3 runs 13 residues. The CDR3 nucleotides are TGTGCCAGCAGCCCCTTACCGACCGGCGAGCAGTACTTC. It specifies CASSPLPTGEQYF. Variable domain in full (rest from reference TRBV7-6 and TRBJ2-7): GAGVSQSPRYKVTKRGQDVALRCDPISGHVSLYWYRQALGQGPEFLTYFNYEAQQDKSGLPNDRFSAERPEGSISTLTIQRTEQRDSAMYRCASSPLPTGEQYFGPGTRLTVT.

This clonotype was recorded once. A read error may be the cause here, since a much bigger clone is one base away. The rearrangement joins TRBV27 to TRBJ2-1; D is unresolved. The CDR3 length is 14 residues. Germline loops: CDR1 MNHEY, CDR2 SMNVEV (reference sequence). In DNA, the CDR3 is TGTGCCAGCAGCCCTCGGGTTCTGAACAATCAGCAGTTCTTC. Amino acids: CASSPRVLNNQQFF.

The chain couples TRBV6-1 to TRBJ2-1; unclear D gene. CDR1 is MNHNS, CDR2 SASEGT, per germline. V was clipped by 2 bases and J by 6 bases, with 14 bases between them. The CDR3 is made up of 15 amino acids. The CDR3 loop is CASSELRVGSNEQFF. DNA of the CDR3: TGTGCCAGCAGTGAATTAAGGGTGGGGTCCAATGAGCAGTTCTTC.

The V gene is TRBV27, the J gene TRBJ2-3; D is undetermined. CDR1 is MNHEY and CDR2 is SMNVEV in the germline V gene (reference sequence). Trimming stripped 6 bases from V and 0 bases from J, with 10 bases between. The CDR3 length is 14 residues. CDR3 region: CASRRRGSTDTQYF. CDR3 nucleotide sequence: TGTGCCAGCAGGCGCCGCGGCAGCACAGATACGCAGTATTTT.

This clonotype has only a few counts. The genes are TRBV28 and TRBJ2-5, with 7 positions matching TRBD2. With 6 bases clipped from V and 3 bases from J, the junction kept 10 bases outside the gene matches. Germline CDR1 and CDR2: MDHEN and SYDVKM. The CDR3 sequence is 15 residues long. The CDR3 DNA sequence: TGTGCCAGCAGGCCCGCGGGAGTTTTGGAAGAGACCCAGTACTTC. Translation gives CASRPAGVLEETQYF.

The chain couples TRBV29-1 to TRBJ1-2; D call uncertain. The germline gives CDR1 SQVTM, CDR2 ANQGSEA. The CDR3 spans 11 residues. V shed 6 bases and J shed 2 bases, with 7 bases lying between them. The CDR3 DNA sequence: TGCAGCGTCGACGGGAACTATGGCTACACCTTC. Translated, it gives CSVDGNYGYTF. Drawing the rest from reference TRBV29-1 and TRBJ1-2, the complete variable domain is SAVISQKPSRDICQRGTSLTIQCQVDSQVTMMFWYRQQPGQSLTLIATANQGSEATYESGFVIDKFPISRPNLTFSTLTVSNMSPEDSSIYLCSVDGNYGYTFGSGTRLTVV.

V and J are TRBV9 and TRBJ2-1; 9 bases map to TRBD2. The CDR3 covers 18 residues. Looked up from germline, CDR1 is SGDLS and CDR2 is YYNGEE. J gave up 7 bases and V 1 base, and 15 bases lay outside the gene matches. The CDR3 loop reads CASSVRSGLAGGLNEQFF. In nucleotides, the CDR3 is TGTGCCAGCAGCGTACGCTCGGGTTTGGCGGGAGGGCTAAATGAGCAGTTCTTC.

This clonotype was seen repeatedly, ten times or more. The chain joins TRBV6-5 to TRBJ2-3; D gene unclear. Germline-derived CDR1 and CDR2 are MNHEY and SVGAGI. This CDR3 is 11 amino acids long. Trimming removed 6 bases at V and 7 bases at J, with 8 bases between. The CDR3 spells CASSLGYTQYF. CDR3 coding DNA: TGTGCCAGCAGCCTGGGGTATACGCAGTATTTT.

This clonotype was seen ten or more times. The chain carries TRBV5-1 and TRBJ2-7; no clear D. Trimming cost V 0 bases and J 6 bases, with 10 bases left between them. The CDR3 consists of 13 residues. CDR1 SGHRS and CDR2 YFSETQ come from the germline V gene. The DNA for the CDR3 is TGCGCCAGCAGCTTGGATTGGGGTATCGAGCAGTACGTC. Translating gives CASSLDWGIEQYV.

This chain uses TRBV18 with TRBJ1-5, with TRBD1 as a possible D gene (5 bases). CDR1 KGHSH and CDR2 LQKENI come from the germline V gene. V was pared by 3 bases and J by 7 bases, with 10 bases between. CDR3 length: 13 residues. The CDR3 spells CASSPAGEQPQHF. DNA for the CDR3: TGTGCCAGCTCACCGGCGGGGGAACAGCCCCAGCATTTT.

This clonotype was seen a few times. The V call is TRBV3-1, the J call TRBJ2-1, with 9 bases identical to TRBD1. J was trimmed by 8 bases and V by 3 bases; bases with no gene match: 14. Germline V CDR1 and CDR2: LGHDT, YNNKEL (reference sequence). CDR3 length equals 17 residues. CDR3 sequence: CASSQLTLGGTGYEQFF. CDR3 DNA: TGTGCCAGCAGCCAGTTAACCCTTGGAGGGACAGGGTATGAGCAGTTCTTC.